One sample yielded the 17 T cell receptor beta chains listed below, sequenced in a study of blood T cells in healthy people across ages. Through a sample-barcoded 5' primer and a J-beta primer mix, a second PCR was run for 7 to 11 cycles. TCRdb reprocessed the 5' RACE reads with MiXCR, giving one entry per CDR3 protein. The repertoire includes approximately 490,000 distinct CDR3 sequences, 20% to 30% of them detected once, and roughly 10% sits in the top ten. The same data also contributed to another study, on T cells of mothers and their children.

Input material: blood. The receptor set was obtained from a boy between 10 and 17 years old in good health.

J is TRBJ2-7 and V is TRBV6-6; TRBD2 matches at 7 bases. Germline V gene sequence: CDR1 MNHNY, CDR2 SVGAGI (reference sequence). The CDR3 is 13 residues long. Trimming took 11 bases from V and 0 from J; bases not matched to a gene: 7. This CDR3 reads CAGGGTNSYEQYF. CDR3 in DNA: TGTGCCGGCGGGGGAACCAACTCCTACGAGCAGTACTTC.

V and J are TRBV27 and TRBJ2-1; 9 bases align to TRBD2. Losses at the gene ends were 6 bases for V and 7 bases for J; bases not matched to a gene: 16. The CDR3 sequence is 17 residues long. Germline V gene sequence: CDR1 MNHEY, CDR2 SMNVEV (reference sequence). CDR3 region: CASSPPFGREGENEQFF. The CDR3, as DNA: TGTGCCAGCAGCCCCCCTTTCGGGCGGGAGGGTGAAAATGAGCAGTTCTTC.

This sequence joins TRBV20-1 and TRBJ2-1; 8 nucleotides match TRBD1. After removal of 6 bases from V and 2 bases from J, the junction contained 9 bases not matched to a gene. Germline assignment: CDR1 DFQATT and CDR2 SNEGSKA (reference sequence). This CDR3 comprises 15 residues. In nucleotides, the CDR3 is TGCAGTGCCCCAGGACAGGGAATACCCTACAATGAGCAGTTCTTC. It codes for CSAPGQGIPYNEQFF.

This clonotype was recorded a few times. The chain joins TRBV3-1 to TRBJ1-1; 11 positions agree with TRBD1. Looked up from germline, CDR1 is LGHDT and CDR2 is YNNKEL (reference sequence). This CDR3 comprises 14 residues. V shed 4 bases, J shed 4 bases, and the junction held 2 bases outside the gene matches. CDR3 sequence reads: CASSRGTGGTEAFF. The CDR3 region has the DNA TGTGCCAGCAGCCGGGGGACAGGGGGCACTGAAGCTTTCTTT.

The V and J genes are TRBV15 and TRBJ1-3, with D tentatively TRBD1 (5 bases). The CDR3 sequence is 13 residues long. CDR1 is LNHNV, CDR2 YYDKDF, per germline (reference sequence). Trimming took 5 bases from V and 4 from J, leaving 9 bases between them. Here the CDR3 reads CATSGGNGNTIYF. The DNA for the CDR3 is TGTGCCACCAGCGGGGGGAACGGAAACACCATATATTTT. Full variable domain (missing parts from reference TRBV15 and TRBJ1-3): DAMVIQNPRYQVTQFGKPVTLSCSQTLNHNVMYWYQQKSSQAPKLLFHYYDKDFNNEADTPDNFQSRRPNTSFCFLDIRSPGLGDTAMYLCATSGGNGNTIYFGEGSWLTVV.

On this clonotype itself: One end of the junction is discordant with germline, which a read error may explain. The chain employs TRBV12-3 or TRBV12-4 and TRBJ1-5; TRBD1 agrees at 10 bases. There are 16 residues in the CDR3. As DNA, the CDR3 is TGTGCCAGCAGTCGGGGACAGGGGATCGCCAATCAGCCTCAGCATTTT. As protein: CASSRGQGIANQPQHF.

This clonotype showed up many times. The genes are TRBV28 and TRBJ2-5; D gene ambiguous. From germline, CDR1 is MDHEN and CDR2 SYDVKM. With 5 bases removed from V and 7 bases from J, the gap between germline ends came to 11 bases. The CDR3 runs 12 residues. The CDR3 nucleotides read TGTGCCAGCAGTCCCGGTTCTGGGACCCAGTACTTC. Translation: CASSPGSGTQYF. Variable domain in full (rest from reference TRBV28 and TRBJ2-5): DVKVTQSSRYLVKRTGEKVFLECVQDMDHENMFWYRQDPGLGLRLIYFSYDVKMKEKGDIPEGYSVSREKKERFSLILESASTNQTSMYLCASSPGSGTQYFGPGTRLLVL.

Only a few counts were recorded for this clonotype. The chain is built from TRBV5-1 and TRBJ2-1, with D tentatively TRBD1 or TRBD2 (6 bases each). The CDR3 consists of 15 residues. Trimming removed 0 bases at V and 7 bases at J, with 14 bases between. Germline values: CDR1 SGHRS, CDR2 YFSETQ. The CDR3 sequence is CASSLGPGARNEQFF. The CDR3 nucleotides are TGCGCCAGCAGCTTGGGCCCGGGGGCCAGGAATGAGCAGTTCTTC.

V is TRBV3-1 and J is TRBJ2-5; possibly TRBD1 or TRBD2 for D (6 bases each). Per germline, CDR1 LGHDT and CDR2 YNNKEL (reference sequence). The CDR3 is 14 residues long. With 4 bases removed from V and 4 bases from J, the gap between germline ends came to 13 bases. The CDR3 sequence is CASSRGGGGETQYF. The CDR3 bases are TGTGCCAGCAGCCGAGGAGGGGGTGGAGAGACCCAGTACTTC.

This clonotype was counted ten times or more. This chain's CDR3 is CASSELATSTDTQYF. The CDR3 bases are TGTGCCAGCAGTGAACTGGCGACGAGCACAGATACGCAGTATTTT. This chain links TRBV2 with TRBJ2-3, with unresolved D. Germline V gives CDR1 SNHLY, CDR2 FYNNEI. V gave up 2 bases and J gave up 0 bases, with 9 bases separating them. CDR3 size: 15 residues.

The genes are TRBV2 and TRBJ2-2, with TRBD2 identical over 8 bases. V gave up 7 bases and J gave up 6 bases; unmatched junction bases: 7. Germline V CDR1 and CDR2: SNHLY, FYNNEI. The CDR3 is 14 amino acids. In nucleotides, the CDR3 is TGTGCCAGCAAATTTAGCGGGGTAGCCGGGGAGCTGTTTTTT. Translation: CASKFSGVAGELFF.

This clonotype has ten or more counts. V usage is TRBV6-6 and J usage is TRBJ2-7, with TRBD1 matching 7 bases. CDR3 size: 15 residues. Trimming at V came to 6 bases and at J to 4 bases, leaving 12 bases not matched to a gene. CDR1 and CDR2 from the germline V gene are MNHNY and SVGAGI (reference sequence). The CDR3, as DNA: TGTGCCAGCAGGGGTCCCCGGGACAGTCGTTACGAGCAGTACTTC. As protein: CASRGPRDSRYEQYF.

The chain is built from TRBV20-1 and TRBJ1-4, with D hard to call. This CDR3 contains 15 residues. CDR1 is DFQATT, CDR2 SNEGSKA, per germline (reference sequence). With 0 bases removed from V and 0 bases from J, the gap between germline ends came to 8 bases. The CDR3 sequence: CSARDLASTNEKLFF. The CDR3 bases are TGCAGTGCTAGAGATTTGGCCTCAACTAATGAAAAACTGTTTTTT.

The CDR3 coding sequence is TGTGCCAGCAGTTACGGACAGGGGCTCGAGCAGTACTTC. As protein: CASSYGQGLEQYF. The V and J genes are TRBV6-5 and TRBJ2-7; TRBD1 aligns across 9 bases. V was pared by 2 bases and J by 6 bases, with 2 bases of the junction left unmatched. Germline V gene data show CDR1 as MNHEY and CDR2 as SVGAGI. The CDR3 has 13 residues.

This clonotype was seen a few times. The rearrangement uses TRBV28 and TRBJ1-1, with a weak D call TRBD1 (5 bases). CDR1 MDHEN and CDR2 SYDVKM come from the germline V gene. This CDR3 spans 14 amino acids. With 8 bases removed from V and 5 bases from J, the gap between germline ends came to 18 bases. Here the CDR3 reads CASYSIGARTEAFF. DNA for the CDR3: TGTGCCAGCTACTCCATTGGGGCGAGGACTGAAGCTTTCTTT.

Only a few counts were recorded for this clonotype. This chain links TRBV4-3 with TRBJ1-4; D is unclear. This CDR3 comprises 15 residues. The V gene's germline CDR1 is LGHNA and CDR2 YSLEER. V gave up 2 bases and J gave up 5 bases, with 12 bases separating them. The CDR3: CASSQPEKLNEKLFF. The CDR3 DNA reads TGCGCCAGCAGCCAACCCGAGAAACTAAATGAAAAACTGTTTTTT.

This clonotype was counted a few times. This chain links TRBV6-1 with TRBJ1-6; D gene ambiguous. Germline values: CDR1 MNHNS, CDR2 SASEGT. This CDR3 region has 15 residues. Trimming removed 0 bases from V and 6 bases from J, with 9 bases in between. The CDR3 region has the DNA TGTGCCAGCAGTGAAGCACAGTATACTAATTCACCCCTCCACTTT. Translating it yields CASSEAQYTNSPLHF.